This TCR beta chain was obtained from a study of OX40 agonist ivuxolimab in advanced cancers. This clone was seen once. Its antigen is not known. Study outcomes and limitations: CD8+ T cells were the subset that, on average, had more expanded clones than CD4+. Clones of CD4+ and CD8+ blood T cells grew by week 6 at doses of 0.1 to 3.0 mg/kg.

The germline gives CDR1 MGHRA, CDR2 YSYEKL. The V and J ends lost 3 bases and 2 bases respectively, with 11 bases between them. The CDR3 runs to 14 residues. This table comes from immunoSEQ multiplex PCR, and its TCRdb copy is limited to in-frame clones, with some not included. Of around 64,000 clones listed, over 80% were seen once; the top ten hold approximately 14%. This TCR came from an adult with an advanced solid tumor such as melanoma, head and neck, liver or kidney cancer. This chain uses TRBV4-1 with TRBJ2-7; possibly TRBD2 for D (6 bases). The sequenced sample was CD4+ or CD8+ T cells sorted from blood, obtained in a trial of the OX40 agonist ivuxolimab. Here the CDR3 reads CASSQQRATYEQYF. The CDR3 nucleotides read TGCGCCAGCAGCCAGCAGCGGGCGACCTACGAGCAGTACTTC.